The 8 T cell receptor beta chains given below trace back to one sample, sequenced in a study of blood T cell repertoires in COVID-19. Libraries were prepared by immunoSEQ multiplex PCR; TCRdb keeps only in-frame clonotypes and omits some of them. The data hold 170,000 or so clones, with approximately 85% observed a single time. Sample: PBMCs or T cells enriched from blood (not recorded which). These TCRs come from a man aged 35 to 55 who had recovered from COVID-19.

The chain carries TRBV30 and TRBJ2-3; 8 nucleotides line up with TRBD1. This CDR3 region has 16 residues. Germline lookup yields CDR1 GTSNPN and CDR2 SVGIG (reference sequence). Losses at the gene ends were 1 base for V and 5 bases for J; bases not matched to a gene: 11. CDR3 bases: TGTGCCTGGAGTGCCGAACAGGGGGGCTTCGGAGATACGCAGTATTTT. The encoded protein is CAWSAEQGGFGDTQYF.

The rearrangement links TRBV29-1 to TRBJ2-7; 7 nucleotides agree with TRBD1. Germline V gives CDR1 SQVTM, CDR2 ANQGSEA. V shed 7 bases, J shed 5 bases, and the junction held 11 bases outside the gene matches. This CDR3 spans 13 amino acids. For the CDR3, the DNA is TGCAGCGGCTGGGACAGTAGTGTACACGAGCAGTACTTC. As protein: CSGWDSSVHEQYF.

The chain recombines TRBV24-1 with TRBJ1-5; D might be TRBD1 (6 bases). The CDR3 consists of 16 residues. The germline V gene encodes CDR1 KGHDR and CDR2 SFDVKD. V was pared by 4 bases and J by 4 bases, with 16 bases between. CDR3 coding DNA: TGTGCCACCAGTGACAACAGGGTTGGAGCTAATCAGCCCCAGCATTTT. Translating it yields CATSDNRVGANQPQHF.

V usage is TRBV20-1 and J usage is TRBJ2-3; 10 bases line up with TRBD2. The germline V gene has CDR1 DFQATT and CDR2 SNEGSKA (reference sequence). V shed 3 bases and J 1 base; nucleotides not matched to a gene: 4. The CDR3 runs 15 residues. The CDR3 loop is CSASPSGGGTDTQYF. In DNA, the CDR3 is TGCAGTGCTAGTCCCAGCGGGGGGGGCACAGATACGCAGTATTTT.

J is TRBJ1-5 and V is TRBV28, with 7 bases aligning to TRBD1. The V and J ends lost 3 bases and 2 bases, in that order; junction bases with no gene match: 13. The CDR3 is 18 amino acids. Germline V gives CDR1 MDHEN, CDR2 SYDVKM. The DNA of the CDR3 is TGTGCCAGCAGTTTGACCCGAACAGGGGATCAGGGCAATCAGCCCCAGCATTTT. It yields the protein CASSLTRTGDQGNQPQHF.

This clone was observed once. This sequence joins TRBV7-9 and TRBJ1-3, with D unclear. V dropped 11 bases and J dropped 0 bases, with 11 bases sitting between them. This CDR3 region has 13 residues. Looked up from germline, CDR1 is SEHNR and CDR2 is FQNEAQ (reference sequence). CDR3 amino acids: CALRQPSGNTIYF. The CDR3 coding sequence is TGTGCCCTCAGGCAGCCCTCTGGAAACACCATATATTTT. The full variable domain, completed using reference TRBV7-9 and TRBJ1-3, is DTGVSQNPRHKITKRGQNVTFRCDPISEHNRLYWYRQTLGQGPEFLTYFQNEAQLEKSRLLSDRFSAERPKGSFSTLEIQRTEQGDSAMYLCALRQPSGNTIYFGEGSWLTVV.

The chain links TRBV5-1 to TRBJ1-2; TRBD1 matches at 8 bases. CDR3 size: 14 residues. The germline V gene has CDR1 SGHRS and CDR2 YFSETQ. V shed 0 bases and J 7 bases; nucleotides not matched to a gene: 5. The CDR3 reads CASSLEKTGAGYTF. CDR3 nucleotide sequence: TGCGCCAGCAGCTTGGAGAAGACAGGGGCTGGCTACACCTTC.

The gene calls are TRBV25-1 and TRBJ1-1; D remains unclear. V was cut by 3 bases and J by 4 bases, with 12 bases left in between. This CDR3 spans 14 amino acids. Per germline, CDR1 MGHDK and CDR2 SYGVNS. The chain's CDR3 is CASSDSGGVTEAFF. CDR3 nucleotides: TGTGCCAGCAGTGACAGCGGAGGCGTCACTGAAGCTTTCTTT.